Following are 26 T cell receptor beta chains from one sample sequenced in a study of beta chain features in type 1 diabetes. Study-wide findings and caveats: TCRB CDR3s from Type 1 diabetes patients were moderately but significantly shorter in all four CD4+ subsets.

Their target antigens are unknown. The study reverse transcribed the entire isolated RNA, so it sequenced expressed TCRB transcripts. Assay used: immunoSEQ multiplex PCR; TCRdb lists only in-frame clones, some missing. Among 200,000 to 250,000 clones listed, roughly 14% were seen once. Sequencing used naive CD4+ T cells from blood. The source is a man aged 25 to 40 with type 1 diabetes.

There are a few counts of this clone. V and J are TRBV6-6 and TRBJ2-1; 7 bases are shared with TRBD1. In germline, CDR1 is MNHNY, CDR2 SVGAGI (reference sequence). With V trimmed by 6 bases and J by 6 bases, 2 bases remained unmatched. The CDR3 has 12 amino acids. The CDR3 loop reads CASRDRVNEQFF. CDR3 nucleotides: TGTGCCAGCAGAGACAGGGTCAATGAGCAGTTCTTC.

DNA of the CDR3: TGTGCCAGCAGGCAGGCAGATACGCAGTATTTT. Translated: CASRQADTQYF. The V gene is TRBV6-5, the J gene TRBJ2-3; D is uncertain. Germline V gene data show CDR1 as MNHEY and CDR2 as SVGAGI. Between the trimmed V and J ends, which lost 6 bases and 4 bases, there was a span of 5 bases. The CDR3 length is 11 residues.

This chain joins TRBV19 and TRBJ1-2; TRBD1 is a possible D gene (5 bases). CDR3 size: 15 residues. Trimming shortened V by 7 bases and J by 2 bases, and 17 bases separated the two germline ends. Germline V gene lookup returns CDR1 LNHDA and CDR2 SQIVND (reference sequence). The CDR3 nucleotides read TGTGCCAGTATCCTGGGGCACCAGCAGAACTATGGCTACACCTTC. Protein product: CASILGHQQNYGYTF.

As DNA, the CDR3 is TGCGCCAGCAGCCCAGACAGGGCGGGTAGCGGGGAGCTGTTTTTT. The encoded protein is CASSPDRAGSGELFF. The chain is built from TRBV5-1 and TRBJ2-2; 7 bases are a match to TRBD1. The germline CDR1 and CDR2 sequences are SGHRS and YFSETQ. J lost 7 bases, V lost 4 bases, and 10 bases had no gene match. This CDR3 spans 15 amino acids.

The chain uses TRBV9 and TRBJ2-7; D is undetermined. Looked up from germline, CDR1 is SGDLS and CDR2 is YYNGEE. The length of the CDR3 is 13 residues. V was trimmed by 1 base and J by 5 bases, leaving 10 bases between them. The CDR3 sequence: CASSVRPADEQYF. In DNA, the CDR3 is TGTGCCAGCAGCGTACGGCCGGCGGACGAGCAGTACTTC.

This chain joins TRBV29-1 and TRBJ1-1, with D maybe TRBD1 (6 bases). CDR1 and CDR2 from the germline V gene are SQVTM and ANQGSEA. The CDR3 sequence is 12 residues long. Between the trimmed V and J ends, which lost 2 bases and 4 bases, there was a span of 8 bases. This chain's CDR3 is CSVEIGGTEAFF. In DNA form, the CDR3 reads TGCAGCGTTGAAATAGGGGGCACTGAAGCTTTCTTT.

This clone has a handful of counts. The CDR3 loop reads CASTPAGTDTQYF. CDR3 sequence (DNA): TGTGCCAGTACCCCCGCGGGCACAGATACGCAGTATTTT. The chain couples TRBV19 to TRBJ2-3, with D hard to call. Trimming shortened V by 7 bases and J by 1 base, and 9 bases separated the two germline ends. Per germline, CDR1 LNHDA and CDR2 SQIVND (reference sequence). The CDR3 spans 13 residues.

The sample holds a few counts of this clone. The chain employs TRBV2 and TRBJ2-7; 7 bases are shared with TRBD2. Germline lookup yields CDR1 SNHLY and CDR2 FYNNEI. V was pared by 7 bases and J by 5 bases, with 5 bases of the junction left unmatched. This CDR3 is 12 amino acids long. The CDR3 DNA is TGTGCCAGCAACCCTACTAGCGACGAGCAGTACTTC. Amino acids: CASNPTSDEQYF.

A remark on this clone: Other DNA sequences in the sample encode the same CDR3. The CDR3 region is CASSLPSYEQYF. In DNA form, the CDR3 reads TGCGCCAGCAGCCTCCCTTCCTACGAGCAGTACTTC. The chain carries TRBV5-1 and TRBJ2-7, with unresolved D. Trimming pared 4 bases from V and 1 base from J, leaving 6 bases between. Germline CDR1 and CDR2: SGHRS and YFSETQ. CDR3 length equals 12 residues.

The rearrangement links TRBV18 to TRBJ1-2, with 7 bases lining up with TRBD1. The CDR3 has 15 amino acids. Germline V gives CDR1 KGHSH, CDR2 LQKENI. V dropped 0 bases and J dropped 3; count of bases not matched to a gene: 4. This chain's CDR3 is CASSPPGQGDYGYTF. The CDR3 DNA is TGTGCCAGCTCACCACCGGGGCAGGGGGACTATGGCTACACCTTC.

This clone was seen a handful of times. The chain is built from TRBV7-2 and TRBJ1-5; 7 bases match TRBD1. CDR3 length: 15 amino acids. Germline-derived CDR1 and CDR2 are SGHTA and FQGNSA. With V trimmed by 6 bases and J by 1 base, 6 bases remained unmatched. This CDR3 reads CASSPQGGSNQPQHF. The CDR3 coding sequence is TGTGCCAGCAGTCCGCAGGGGGGAAGCAATCAGCCCCAGCATTTT.

This clone was counted a few times. The J gene is TRBJ2-3, the V gene TRBV5-4; 7 nucleotides match TRBD2. This CDR3 region has 16 residues. Losses at the gene ends were 4 bases for V and 3 bases for J; bases not matched to a gene: 11. CDR1 is SGHNT, CDR2 YYREEE, per germline (reference sequence). The CDR3: CASSGRSGIRTDTQYF. The CDR3 coding sequence is TGTGCCAGCAGCGGACGCAGCGGGATTCGTACAGATACGCAGTATTTT.

The rearrangement uses TRBV6-1 and TRBJ1-1; D call uncertain. The V gene lost 8 bases and the J gene lost 3 bases, with 13 bases spanning the gap. This CDR3 contains 13 residues. Germline V gene lookup returns CDR1 MNHNS and CDR2 SASEGT. The chain's CDR3 is CASLRVFDTEAFF. In nucleotides, the CDR3 is TGTGCCAGCCTACGGGTATTCGACACTGAAGCTTTCTTT.

Only a few counts were recorded for this clone. V usage is TRBV5-1 and J usage is TRBJ1-1; D gene unclear. V lost 1 base, J lost 1 base, and 5 bases lay in between. The CDR3 consists of 13 residues. Germline V gene sequence: CDR1 SGHRS, CDR2 YFSETQ. CDR3 residues: CASSLRENTEAFF. The CDR3 DNA follows: TGCGCCAGCAGCTTGCGGGAGAACACTGAAGCTTTCTTT.

The V and J genes are TRBV6-5 and TRBJ2-1; the match to TRBD2 covers 11 bases. Germline assignment: CDR1 MNHEY and CDR2 SVGAGI. After removal of 4 bases from V and 9 bases from J, the junction contained 8 bases not matched to a gene. The CDR3 covers 15 residues. In DNA form, the CDR3 reads TGTGCCAGCAGTTCTGGACTAGCGGGCCGCGGTGAGCAGTTCTTC. Translating it yields CASSSGLAGRGEQFF.

This clone has only a few counts. This chain joins TRBV7-2 and TRBJ2-5; 8 positions match TRBD1. In germline, CDR1 is SGHTA, CDR2 FQGNSA. The CDR3 consists of 14 residues. Trimming at V came to 5 bases and at J to 5 bases, leaving 7 bases not matched to a gene. CDR3 loop: CASSPRTGPETQYF. For the CDR3, the DNA is TGTGCCAGCAGCCCCCGGACAGGGCCTGAGACCCAGTACTTC.

V and J are TRBV5-1 and TRBJ2-5; the match to TRBD2 covers 12 bases. Germline V gives CDR1 SGHRS, CDR2 YFSETQ. Trimming cost V 4 bases and J 5 bases; bases outside gene matches: 9. The CDR3 is 16 amino acids. In DNA form, the CDR3 reads TGCGCCAGCAGCGTCCGACTAGCGGGAGAAGGGGAGACCCAGTACTTC. Amino acid sequence: CASSVRLAGEGETQYF.

The V and J genes are TRBV29-1 and TRBJ1-1; D uncertain. The CDR3 length is 14 residues. V lost 3 bases, J lost 2 bases, and 13 bases lay in between. Germline CDR1 reads SQVTM; CDR2 reads ANQGSEA. The CDR3 spells CSVEEEYRNTEAFF. The CDR3 nucleotides read TGCAGCGTTGAGGAGGAGTACCGTAACACTGAAGCTTTCTTT.

This clone has just a few counts. The chain joins TRBV4-1 to TRBJ1-2; 7 positions agree with TRBD1. V was pared by 5 bases and J by 7 bases, with 13 bases of the junction left unmatched. Germline V gives CDR1 MGHRA, CDR2 YSYEKL. This CDR3 is built from 15 residues. The CDR3 region is CASSVGGGAGPGYTF. As DNA, the CDR3 is TGCGCCAGCAGCGTCGGAGGGGGCGCGGGTCCTGGCTACACCTTC.

The sample holds a few counts of this clone. CDR3 sequence reads: CASSYRRSYNSPLHF. CDR3 nucleotide sequence: TGTGCCAGCAGTTACCGGCGGTCCTATAATTCACCCCTCCACTTT. The chain couples TRBV6-5 to TRBJ1-6, with unresolved D. Germline V lookup: CDR1 MNHEY, CDR2 SVGAGI. The CDR3 loop spans 15 amino acids. Trimming pared 2 bases from V and 1 base from J, leaving 6 bases between.

This clone has a handful of counts. J is TRBJ2-1 and V is TRBV10-3, with TRBD2 as a possible D gene (5 bases). This CDR3 is built from 12 residues. The V end was cut by 2 bases, the J end by 13 bases, with 12 bases between. CDR1 is ENHRY and CDR2 is SYGVKD in the germline V gene. In nucleotides, the CDR3 is TGTGCCATCAGTGAGACGGAATGGACTCAGTTCTTC. Protein: CAISETEWTQFF.

This clone has only a few counts. The V call is TRBV5-1, the J call TRBJ1-1; D ambiguous. Trimming took off 4 bases at V and 8 bases at J, with 18 bases between the two ends. Germline CDR1 and CDR2: SGHRS and YFSETQ. The CDR3 is 14 residues long. CDR3 loop: CASSRSMDGPEAFF. CDR3 bases: TGCGCCAGCAGCCGATCAATGGATGGGCCCGAAGCTTTCTTT.

This CDR3 reads CASNYRGPSWNSPLHF. The CDR3, as DNA: TGTGCCAGCAACTACAGGGGGCCTTCCTGGAATTCACCCCTCCACTTT. The chain links TRBV5-6 to TRBJ1-6, with 9 bases that match TRBD1. The CDR3 runs 16 residues. V lost 6 bases to trimming and J lost 7 bases; unmatched junction nucleotides: 11. Germline V gene data show CDR1 as SGHDT and CDR2 as YYEEEE. Full variable domain (outside the CDR3, taken from reference TRBV5-6 and TRBJ1-6): DAGVTQSPTHLIKTRGQQVTLRCSPKSGHDTVSWYQQALGQGPQFIFQYYEEEERQRGNFPDRFSGHQFPNYSSELNVNALLLGDSALYLCASNYRGPSWNSPLHFGNGTRLTVT.

This clone turned up a few times. CDR3 loop: CASNPDRERNTQYF. The CDR3, as DNA: TGTGCCAGCAACCCCGACAGGGAACGAAATACGCAGTATTTT. The chain uses TRBV6-5 and TRBJ2-3; 7 bases are shared with TRBD1. From germline, CDR1 is MNHEY and CDR2 SVGAGI. The length of the CDR3 is 14 residues. J lost 7 bases, V lost 7 bases, and 11 bases had no gene match.

In its sample, this clone was seen a few times. The chain uses TRBV19 and TRBJ2-3, with D uncertain. This CDR3 region has 14 residues. The V gene's germline CDR1 is LNHDA and CDR2 SQIVND (reference sequence). Trimming took 7 bases from V and 7 from J, leaving 18 bases between them. CDR3 sequence (DNA): TGTGCCAGTACGACGACGCCGGGTGCGTATACGCAGTATTTT. Translation gives CASTTTPGAYTQYF.

The chain links TRBV5-1 to TRBJ1-2, with 7 bases aligning to TRBD1. Germline V gene data show CDR1 as SGHRS and CDR2 as YFSETQ. The CDR3 contains 15 residues. The ends lost 4 bases at V and 3 bases at J; junction bases unmatched: 9. The CDR3 coding sequence is TGCGCCAGCAGCCCCGACAGGGAACGCGACTATGGCTACACCTTC. Amino acids: CASSPDRERDYGYTF.